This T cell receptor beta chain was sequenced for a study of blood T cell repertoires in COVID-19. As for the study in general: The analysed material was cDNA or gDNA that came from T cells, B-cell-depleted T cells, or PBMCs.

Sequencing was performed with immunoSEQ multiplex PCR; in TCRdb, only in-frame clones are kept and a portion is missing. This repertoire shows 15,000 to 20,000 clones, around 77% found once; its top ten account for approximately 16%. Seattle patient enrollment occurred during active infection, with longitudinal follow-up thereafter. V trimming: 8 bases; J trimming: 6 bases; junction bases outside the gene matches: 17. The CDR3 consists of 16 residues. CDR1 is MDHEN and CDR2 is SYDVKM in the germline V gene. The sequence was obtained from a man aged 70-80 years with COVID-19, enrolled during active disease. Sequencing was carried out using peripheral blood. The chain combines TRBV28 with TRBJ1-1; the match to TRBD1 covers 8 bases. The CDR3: CASRQRGTGGFAEAFF. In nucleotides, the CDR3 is TGTGCCAGCCGACAGCGAGGAACAGGGGGTTTTGCTGAAGCTTTCTTT. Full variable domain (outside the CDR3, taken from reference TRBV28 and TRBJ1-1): DVKVTQSSRYLVKRTGEKVFLECVQDMDHENMFWYRQDPGLGLRLIYFSYDVKMKEKGDIPEGYSVSREKKERFSLILESASTNQTSMYLCASRQRGTGGFAEAFFGQGTRLTVV.